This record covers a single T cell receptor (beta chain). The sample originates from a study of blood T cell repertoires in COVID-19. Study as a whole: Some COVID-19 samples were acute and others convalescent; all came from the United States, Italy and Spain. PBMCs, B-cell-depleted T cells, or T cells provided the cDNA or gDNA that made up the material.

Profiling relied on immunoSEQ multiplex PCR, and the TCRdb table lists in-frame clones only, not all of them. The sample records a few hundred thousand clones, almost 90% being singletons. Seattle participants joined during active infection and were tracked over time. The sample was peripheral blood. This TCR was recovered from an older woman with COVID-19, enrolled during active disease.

The CDR3 coding sequence is TGTGCCAGCACCTCCGGGACAGGGTCCTACGAGCAGTACTTC. Protein product: CASTSGTGSYEQYF. The chain recombines TRBV7-2 with TRBJ2-7; 9 bases are a match to TRBD1. The CDR3 sequence is 14 residues long. Germline V gene lookup returns CDR1 SGHTA and CDR2 FQGNSA. The trim removed 7 bases at V and 1 base at J, leaving 5 bases unmatched.